The T cell receptor (beta chain) described here comes from a study of cytomegalovirus exposure and HLA in healthy donors. The overall study: Within an early data release were approximately 85 million unique TCRs drawn from HLA-typed donors. Study findings and constraints: Segments of the TCR beta V type were, in most cases, productive about 87% or about 30% of the time in an earlier analysis. Both high specificity and high sensitivity reportedly marked the classifier's diagnosis of cytomegalovirus status.

These donors, healthy bone marrow donors, were studied. Concerning this clone itself: Its cognate antigen is unknown.

J lost 7 bases, V lost 0 bases, and 8 bases had no gene match. The CDR3 consists of 16 residues. CDR1 MGHRA and CDR2 YSYEKL come from the germline V gene. PCR used 60 Vbeta primers and 13 Jbeta primers. Sequenced by immunoSEQ multiplex PCR; TCRdb stores in-frame clones only, minus some. This sample yields around 200,000 clones, of which about 62% are seen a single time; 2.5% to 3% belongs to the top ten. This receptor was taken from a middle-aged man in good health and CMV-seronegative. The sequencing input was PBMCs. The rearrangement joins TRBV4-1 to TRBJ2-1, with 8 bases that match TRBD1. The CDR3 region is CASSQDPGQGWNEQFF. Written as DNA, the CDR3 is TGCGCCAGCAGCCAAGACCCAGGACAGGGATGGAATGAGCAGTTCTTC.